This TCR beta chain was retrieved from a study of T cells in Graves' hyperthyroidism and ophthalmopathy. Study-wide findings and caveats: Ophthalmopathy could be told apart from stable hyperthyroidism with a 13 V-J model.

Amplification of TCR beta CDR3 regions used RNA as the template. Primed by the HTBI set, a first-round RT-PCR was run on the TCR CDR3. TCRdb used MiXCR to reprocess the multiplex PCR reads, holding one entry per CDR3 protein. The sample contains about 640,000 distinct CDR3 sequences, around 21% of which appear only once. Trimming shortened V by 3 bases and J by 0 bases, and 11 bases separated the two germline ends. The CDR3 spans 15 residues. Germline V gene sequence: CDR1 LNHDA, CDR2 SQIVND (reference sequence). This clonotype was observed at least ten times. Its antigen is not identified. Ophthalmopathy patients had moderate-to-severe active disease, CAS ≥3, NOSPECS ≥4, and disease duration under 3 months. Thyroid ultrasound, orbital computed tomography, clinical symptoms, and serum thyroxine and TRAb underpinned diagnoses.

The sequenced sample was blood. The receptor comes from a man aged 30-40 years with Graves' ophthalmopathy. The chain joins TRBV19 to TRBJ1-1; no clear D gene. CDR3 in DNA: TGTGCCAGTAGTATTGAGTCCCTAATGAACACTGAAGCTTTCTTT. The encoded protein is CASSIESLMNTEAFF.